A single sample is the source of the 26 T cell receptor beta chains below, sequenced in a study of shared clonotypes between healthy human individuals (dated by TCRdb to 2018 to 2020). Libraries came from the immunoSEQ multiplex PCR assay. The table comes from immuneACCESS by way of TCRdb, which keeps in-frame sequences with V and J called. Part of the clones is missing from these tables; in studies checked, under half for an unresolved V gene and the rest for unknown reasons. Across this sample there are roughly 2.2 million clones, with more than 80% seen only once. The top ten constitute 0.39% of the sample. The source material was naive CD4+ T cells from PBMCs. Per the publication, the cell subset or site label means: CD45RA+ positively selected. All receptors come from a man in his late teens or twenties in good health. Some clones in this sample may be carry-over from other donors' samples.

The genes are TRBV11-1 and TRBJ1-2; TRBD1 matches 7 bases. There are 13 residues in the CDR3. The trim removed 5 bases at V and 2 bases at J, leaving 2 bases unmatched. The V gene's germline CDR1 is SGHAT and CDR2 FQDESV (reference sequence). CDR3 nucleotide sequence: TGTGCCAGCAGCGCGGGACAGAACTATGGCTACACCTTC. This encodes CASSAGQNYGYTF.

The chain links TRBV5-4 to TRBJ2-7, with 7 nucleotides matching TRBD2. The CDR3 sequence is 15 residues long. V gave up 6 bases and J gave up 5 bases; unmatched junction bases: 14. Germline V gene data show CDR1 as SGHNT and CDR2 as YYREEE (reference sequence). CDR3 loop: CASTSKRGIEDEQYF. DNA for the CDR3: TGTGCCAGCACCTCAAAGCGGGGCATCGAGGACGAGCAGTACTTC.

The chain carries TRBV30 and TRBJ2-1, with D perhaps assigned TRBD1 or TRBD2 (5 bases each). CDR3 length equals 13 residues. The germline CDR1 and CDR2 sequences are GTSNPN and SVGIG (reference sequence). Trimming cost V 2 bases and J 6 bases, with 11 bases left between them. The CDR3 sequence is CAWSLGTPNEQFF. The DNA for the CDR3 is TGTGCCTGGAGTCTTGGGACCCCCAATGAGCAGTTCTTC.

The chain carries TRBV11-1 and TRBJ2-7; D remains ambiguous. CDR1 and CDR2 from the germline V gene are SGHAT and FQDESV (reference sequence). The CDR3 spans 14 residues. Between the trimmed V and J ends, which lost 3 bases and 4 bases, there was a span of 13 bases. The CDR3 here is CASSFFPGVYEQYF. The CDR3 nucleotides read TGTGCCAGCAGCTTTTTCCCTGGGGTGTACGAGCAGTACTTC.

The rearrangement links TRBV2 to TRBJ2-3; 11 bases are a match to TRBD2. The junction had 6 bases not matched to a gene; V was cut back by 5 bases and J by 5 bases. The CDR3 is 15 amino acids. Germline lookup yields CDR1 SNHLY and CDR2 FYNNEI. CDR3 in DNA: TGTGCCAGCAGTATACTAGCGGGAGTTGGAGATACGCAGTATTTT. Translation gives CASSILAGVGDTQYF.

The V and J genes are TRBV7-2 and TRBJ2-1, with D perhaps assigned TRBD1 or TRBD2 (5 bases each). Trimming removed 4 bases from V and 5 bases from J, with 12 bases in between. CDR1 is SGHTA and CDR2 is FQGNSA in the germline V gene. The CDR3 contains 14 residues. CDR3 sequence: CASSSPGTHNEQFF. The CDR3 coding sequence is TGTGCCAGCAGCTCACCCGGGACCCACAATGAGCAGTTCTTC.

The rearrangement joins TRBV6-1 to TRBJ1-4; D is possibly TRBD1 (5 bases). V lost 4 bases to trimming and J lost 3 bases, with 9 bases between them. Germline V gene sequence: CDR1 MNHNS, CDR2 SASEGT. This CDR3 is built from 14 residues. The CDR3 region has the DNA TGTGCCAGCAGTGCGGGACGGCCTAATGAAAAACTGTTTTTT. Translating it yields CASSAGRPNEKLFF.

This chain joins TRBV6-1 and TRBJ2-5; a weak D match, TRBD1 (6 bases). Per the germline V gene, CDR1 is MNHNS and CDR2 is SASEGT. The CDR3 loop spans 15 amino acids. Trimming stripped 3 bases from V and 1 base from J, with 12 bases between. The CDR3: CASSDTGSFQETQYF. CDR3 nucleotides: TGTGCCAGCAGTGACACAGGGAGTTTCCAAGAGACCCAGTACTTC.

Only one count was recorded for this clone. The CDR3 sequence: CASSLNSGGTQYF. CDR3 nucleotides: TGTGCCAGCAGTTTAAACTCGGGAGGCACGCAGTATTTT. The rearrangement uses TRBV27 and TRBJ2-3, with 7 bases identical to TRBD2. Germline V gene lookup returns CDR1 MNHEY and CDR2 SMNVEV (reference sequence). The J segment lost 9 bases and the V segment lost 2 bases, leaving 5 bases of the junction unmatched. CDR3 size: 13 residues.

The genes are TRBV30 and TRBJ1-5, with 10 bases fitting TRBD1. Germline assignment: CDR1 GTSNPN and CDR2 SVGIG (reference sequence). CDR3 length: 16 residues. Germline trimming cut 2 bases from V and 3 bases from J; bases unmatched to any gene: 7. The CDR3 here is CAWSRGQGLFNQPQHF. The DNA for the CDR3 is TGTGCCTGGAGTCGGGGACAGGGGCTATTCAATCAGCCCCAGCATTTT.

The chain links TRBV7-9 to TRBJ2-5; TRBD2 is a possible D gene (5 bases). Matching the DNA end better, TRBJ2-7 makes the J call doubtful. This CDR3 contains 14 residues. Per the germline V gene, CDR1 is SEHNR and CDR2 is FQNEAQ (reference sequence). The CDR3 protein is CASSSDWSSYEQYF. The CDR3 DNA reads as TGTGCCAGCAGTTCGGACTGGTCCTCCTACGAGCAGTACTTC.

This rearrangement joins TRBV4-2 to TRBJ2-7; 12 bases map to TRBD1. Germline CDR1 is LGHNA and CDR2 is YNFKEQ. Trimming removed 5 bases from V and 7 bases from J; junction bases left unmatched: 9. CDR3 length equals 15 residues. CDR3 amino acids: CASSYRDRGLGEQYF. The CDR3 nucleotides read TGTGCCAGCAGCTACCGGGACAGGGGGCTGGGGGAGCAGTACTTC.

The chain couples TRBV6-6 to TRBJ2-3, with D maybe TRBD2 (6 bases). CDR1 is MNHNY and CDR2 is SVGAGI in the germline V gene (reference sequence). The V end lost 5 bases, the J end lost 3 bases, and 15 bases lay between the germline ends. The CDR3 is 15 residues long. The CDR3, as DNA: TGTGCCAGCAGTCGACGGCGGGAATCAACAGATACGCAGTATTTT. Translating it yields CASSRRRESTDTQYF.

The chain combines TRBV28 with TRBJ2-3; 8 nucleotides agree with TRBD2. Trimming took 4 bases from V and 4 from J; bases not matched to a gene: 13. CDR3 size: 17 residues. The germline gives CDR1 MDHEN, CDR2 SYDVKM. DNA of the CDR3: TGTGCCAGCAGTTATCTAGCGGGTTACCCCAGGGCAGATACGCAGTATTTT. It yields the protein CASSYLAGYPRADTQYF.

The gene calls are TRBV4-1 and TRBJ2-1; D not certain. This CDR3 has 13 amino acids. The ends were cut back, 1 base at V and 11 bases at J, with 12 bases in the middle. Germline-derived CDR1 and CDR2 are MGHRA and YSYEKL. CDR3 loop: CASSQGAQFQQFF. Written as DNA, the CDR3 is TGCGCCAGCAGCCAAGGGGCACAATTTCAGCAGTTCTTC.

The CDR3 loop is CASSVGRANVLTF. The DNA of the CDR3 is TGTGCCAGCAGCGTAGGACGGGCCAACGTCCTGACTTTC. The chain employs TRBV9 and TRBJ2-6; no firm D call. There are 13 residues in the CDR3. V was trimmed by 0 bases and J by 5 bases, leaving 3 bases between them. Per the germline V gene, CDR1 is SGDLS and CDR2 is YYNGEE. Variable domain in full (rest from reference TRBV9 and TRBJ2-6): DSGVTQTPKHLITATGQRVTLRCSPRSGDLSVYWYQQSLDQGLQFLIQYYNGEERAKGNILERFSAQQFPDLHSELNLSSLELGDSALYFCASSVGRANVLTFGAGSRLTVL.

Of note for this clone: Other nucleotide sequences in the sample specify the same CDR3. The chain combines TRBV9 with TRBJ2-3, with 7 bases fitting TRBD1. With V trimmed by 3 bases and J by 2 bases, 6 bases remained unmatched. The CDR3 has 15 amino acids. Germline values: CDR1 SGDLS, CDR2 YYNGEE. Here the CDR3 reads CASSARDSNTDTQYF. The CDR3 nucleotides are TGTGCCAGCAGCGCACGGGACAGCAACACAGATACGCAGTATTTT.

J is TRBJ2-2 and V is TRBV7-2; perhaps TRBD2 as D (5 bases). Trimming removed 6 bases at V and 0 bases at J, with 14 bases between. Germline V CDR1 and CDR2: SGHTA, FQGNSA. This CDR3 region has 16 residues. The CDR3 DNA reads as TGTGCCAGCAGTTCAGGACTGGTCGCGAACACCGGGGAGCTGTTTTTT. It specifies CASSSGLVANTGELFF.

The V gene is TRBV30, the J gene TRBJ2-3, with D possibly matching TRBD2 (6 bases). V was pared by 0 bases and J by 4 bases, with 14 bases between. In germline, CDR1 is GTSNPN, CDR2 SVGIG (reference sequence). This CDR3 comprises 15 residues. CDR3 region: CAWSVMIPSADTQYF. Written as DNA, the CDR3 is TGTGCCTGGAGTGTTATGATCCCTAGCGCAGATACGCAGTATTTT.

The CDR3 nucleotides read TGTGCCAGCTCGCGCGGACAGCAACATCAGCCCCAGCATTTT. Its protein is CASSRGQQHQPQHF. The rearrangement links TRBV18 to TRBJ1-5; tentatively, D is TRBD1 (6 bases). Germline values: CDR1 KGHSH, CDR2 LQKENI. Trimming shortened V by 6 bases and J by 5 bases, and 14 bases separated the two germline ends. This CDR3 has 14 amino acids.

V is TRBV6-6 and J is TRBJ2-2; tentative D call: TRBD1 (5 bases). The ends were cut back, 0 bases at V and 0 bases at J, with 8 bases in the middle. CDR1 and CDR2 from the germline V gene are MNHNY and SVGAGI (reference sequence). This CDR3 is 16 amino acids long. The CDR3 nucleotides read TGTGCCAGCAGTTACTCTGGGGCAGCGAACACCGGGGAGCTGTTTTTT. Its protein product is CASSYSGAANTGELFF.

The V gene is TRBV30, the J gene TRBJ2-1; 9 nucleotides match TRBD1. This CDR3 spans 13 amino acids. V shed 7 bases and J 9 bases; nucleotides not matched to a gene: 10. Germline assignment: CDR1 GTSNPN and CDR2 SVGIG (reference sequence). In DNA, the CDR3 is TGTGCCTCCCCCGGGACAGGGAGTTCTGAGCAGTTCTTC. Protein product: CASPGTGSSEQFF.

The rearrangement uses TRBV6-6 and TRBJ2-3, with unresolved D. Germline assignment: CDR1 MNHNY and CDR2 SVGAGI (reference sequence). CDR3 size: 13 residues. V was cut by 7 bases and J by 6 bases, with 14 bases left in between. The CDR3 loop is CASNRRVVDTQYF. The CDR3 DNA reads TGTGCCAGCAATCGTAGGGTAGTGGATACGCAGTATTTT.

This clone showed up just once. The chain's CDR3 is CSAGQLPYEQYF. The CDR3 DNA reads TGCAGCGCTGGACAGCTTCCCTACGAGCAGTACTTC. The V call is TRBV29-1, the J call TRBJ2-7; the D gene is possibly TRBD1 (6 bases). Germline V CDR1 and CDR2: SQVTM, ANQGSEA. V was trimmed by 7 bases and J by 2 bases, leaving 12 bases between them. This CDR3 spans 12 amino acids.

The chain recombines TRBV5-1 with TRBJ2-1, with 13 bases identical to TRBD2. Per germline, CDR1 SGHRS and CDR2 YFSETQ. J gave up 8 bases and V 4 bases, and 9 bases lay outside the gene matches. The length of the CDR3 is 16 residues. The CDR3 reads CASSGLAGVSPHEQFF. The CDR3 coding sequence is TGCGCCAGCAGCGGACTAGCGGGAGTAAGCCCCCATGAGCAGTTCTTC.

On this clone: Other DNA sequences from this sample encode an identical CDR3 as well. The V and J genes are TRBV28 and TRBJ2-6; 7 bases align to TRBD1. Germline V gives CDR1 MDHEN, CDR2 SYDVKM. V gave up 10 bases and J gave up 4 bases; unmatched junction bases: 4. The CDR3 loop spans 13 amino acids. The CDR3 DNA is TGTGCCACCAGGGGGTCAGGGGCCAACGTCCTGACTTTC. Encoded protein: CATRGSGANVLTF.